This TCR beta chain stems from a study of cytomegalovirus exposure and HLA in healthy donors. Turning to the study itself: In a later analysis, the roughly 120 validation repertoires were reported to have used the same platform as the 600 to 700 first-cohort repertoires. Study-wide findings and caveats: Reported performance of the classifier showed diagnosis of cytomegalovirus status with high specificity and sensitivity. Researchers counted around 150 TCR beta chains as cytomegalovirus-associated.

V was trimmed by 6 bases and J by 5 bases, leaving 12 bases between them. CDR1 SQVTM and CDR2 ANQGSEA come from the germline V gene. The CDR3 totals 12 residues. The donors were in the roughly 110-subject validation cohort; that cohort was separate from the roughly 660-subject first cohort. Produced via immunoSEQ multiplex PCR; TCRdb's table is partial and in-frame only. Among about 78,000 clones listed, almost 97% were seen once. A word on this clone: What it recognizes is unknown.

What was sequenced was PBMCs. The receptor comes from a man aged 18 to 30 in good health and CMV-seropositive. The chain combines TRBV29-1 with TRBJ2-3, with a weak D call TRBD2 (6 bases). CDR3 sequence (DNA): TGCAGCGTCGTCGGGGGAAAAGATACGCAGTATTTT. Translated, it gives CSVVGGKDTQYF.